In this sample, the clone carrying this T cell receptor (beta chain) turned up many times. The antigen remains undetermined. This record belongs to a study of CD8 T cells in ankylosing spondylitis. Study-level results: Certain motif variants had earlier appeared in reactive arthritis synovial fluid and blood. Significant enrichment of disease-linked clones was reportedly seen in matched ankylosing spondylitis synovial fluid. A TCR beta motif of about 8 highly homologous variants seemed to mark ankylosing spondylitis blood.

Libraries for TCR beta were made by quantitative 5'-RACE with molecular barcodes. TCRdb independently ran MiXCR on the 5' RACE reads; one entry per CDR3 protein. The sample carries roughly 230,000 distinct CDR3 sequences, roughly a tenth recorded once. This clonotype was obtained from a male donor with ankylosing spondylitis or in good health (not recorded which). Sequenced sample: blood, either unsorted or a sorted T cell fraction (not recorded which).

The CDR3 DNA reads TGTGCCAGCAGCTTTGGGGTAGGGCAAGGAGAAGAGACCCAGTACTTC. Protein product: CASSFGVGQGEETQYF. This chain links TRBV11-2 with TRBJ2-5; no definite D call. CDR3 size: 16 residues. The V end was cut by 3 bases, the J end by 3 bases, with 17 bases between. From germline, CDR1 is SGHAT and CDR2 FQNNGV.